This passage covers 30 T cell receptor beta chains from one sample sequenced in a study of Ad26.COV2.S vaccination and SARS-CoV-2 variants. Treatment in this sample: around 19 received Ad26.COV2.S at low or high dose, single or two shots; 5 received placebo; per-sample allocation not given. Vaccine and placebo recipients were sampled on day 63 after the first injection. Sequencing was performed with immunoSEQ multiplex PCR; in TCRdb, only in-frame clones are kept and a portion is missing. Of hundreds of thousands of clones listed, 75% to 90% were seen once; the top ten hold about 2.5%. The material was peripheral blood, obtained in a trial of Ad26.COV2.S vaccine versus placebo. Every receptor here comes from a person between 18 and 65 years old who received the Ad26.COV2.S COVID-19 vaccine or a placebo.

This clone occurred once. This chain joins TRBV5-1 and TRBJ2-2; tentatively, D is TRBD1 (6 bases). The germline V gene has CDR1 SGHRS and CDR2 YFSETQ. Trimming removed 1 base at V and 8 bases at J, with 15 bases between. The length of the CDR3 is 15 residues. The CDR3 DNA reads TGCGCCAGCAGCTTGCAGGGGCCGTCGGGAGGGGAGCTGTTTTTT. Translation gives CASSLQGPSGGELFF. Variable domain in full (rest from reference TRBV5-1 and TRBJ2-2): KAGVTQTPRYLIKTRGQQVTLSCSPISGHRSVSWYQQTPGQGLQFLFEYFSETQRNKGNFPGRFSGRQFSNSRSEMNVSTLELGDSALYLCASSLQGPSGGELFFGEGSRLTVL.

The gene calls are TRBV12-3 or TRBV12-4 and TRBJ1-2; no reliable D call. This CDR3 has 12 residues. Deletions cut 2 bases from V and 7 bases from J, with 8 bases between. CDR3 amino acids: CASSLTGSGYTF. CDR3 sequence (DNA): TGTGCCAGCAGTTTAACGGGGAGTGGCTACACCTTC.

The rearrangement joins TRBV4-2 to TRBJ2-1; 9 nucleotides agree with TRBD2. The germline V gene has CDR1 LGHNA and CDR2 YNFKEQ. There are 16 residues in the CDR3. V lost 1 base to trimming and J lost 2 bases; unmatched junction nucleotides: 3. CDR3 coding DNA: TGTGCCAGCAGCCAAGCTGCTAGCGGGGCCTACAATGAGCAGTTCTTC. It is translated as CASSQAASGAYNEQFF.

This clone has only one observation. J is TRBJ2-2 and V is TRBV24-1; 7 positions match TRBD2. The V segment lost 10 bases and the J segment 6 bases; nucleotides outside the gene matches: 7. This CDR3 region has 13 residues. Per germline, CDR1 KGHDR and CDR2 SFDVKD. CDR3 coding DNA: TGTGCCACAAACGGGGGGAGCGCCGGGGAGCTGTTTTTT. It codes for CATNGGSAGELFF.

This chain's CDR3 is CASSPRQTDTQYF. CDR3 nucleotides: TGTGCCAGCAGCCCCCGTCAGACAGATACGCAGTATTTT. The chain recombines TRBV5-5 with TRBJ2-3; D call uncertain. Per germline, CDR1 SGHKS and CDR2 YYEKEE (reference sequence). This CDR3 region has 13 residues. V lost 4 bases, J lost 3 bases, and 9 bases lay in between.

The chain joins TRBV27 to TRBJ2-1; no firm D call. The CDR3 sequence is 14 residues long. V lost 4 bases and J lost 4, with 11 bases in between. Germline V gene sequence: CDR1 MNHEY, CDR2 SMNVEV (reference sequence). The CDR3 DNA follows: TGTGCCAGCAGTTCCGCGGCGCATTACAATGAGCAGTTCTTC. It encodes CASSSAAHYNEQFF.

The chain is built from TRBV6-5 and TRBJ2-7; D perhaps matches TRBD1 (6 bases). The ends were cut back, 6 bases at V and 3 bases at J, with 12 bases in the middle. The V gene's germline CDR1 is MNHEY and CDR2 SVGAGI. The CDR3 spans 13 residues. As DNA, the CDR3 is TGTGCCAGCAGACCCTCAGGGGACTACGAGCAGTACGTC. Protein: CASRPSGDYEQYV.

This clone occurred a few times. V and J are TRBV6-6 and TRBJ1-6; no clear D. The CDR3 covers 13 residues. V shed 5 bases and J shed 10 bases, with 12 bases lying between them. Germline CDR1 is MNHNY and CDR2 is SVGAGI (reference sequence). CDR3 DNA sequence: TGTGCCAGCAGTCCTAATTTGGTCTCACCCCTCCACTTT. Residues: CASSPNLVSPLHF.

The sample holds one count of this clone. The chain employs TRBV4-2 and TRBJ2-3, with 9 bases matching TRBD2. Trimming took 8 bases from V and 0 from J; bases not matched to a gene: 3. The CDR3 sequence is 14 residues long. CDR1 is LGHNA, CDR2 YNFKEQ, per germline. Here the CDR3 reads CASRAGGSTDTQYF. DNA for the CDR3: TGTGCCAGCCGAGCGGGGGGCAGCACAGATACGCAGTATTTT.

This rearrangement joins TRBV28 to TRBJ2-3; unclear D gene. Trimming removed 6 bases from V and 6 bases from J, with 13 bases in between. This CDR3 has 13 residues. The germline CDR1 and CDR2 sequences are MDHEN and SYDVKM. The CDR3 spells CASSLPGLDTQYF. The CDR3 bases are TGTGCCAGCAGCCTCCCCGGGCTCGATACGCAGTATTTT.

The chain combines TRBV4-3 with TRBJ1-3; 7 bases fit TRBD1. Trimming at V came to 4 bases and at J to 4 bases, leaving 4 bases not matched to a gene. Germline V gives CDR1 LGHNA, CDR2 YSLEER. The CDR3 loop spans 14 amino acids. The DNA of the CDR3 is TGCGCCAGCAGCCTTTTGGGACAGGGAAACACCATATATTTT. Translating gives CASSLLGQGNTIYF.

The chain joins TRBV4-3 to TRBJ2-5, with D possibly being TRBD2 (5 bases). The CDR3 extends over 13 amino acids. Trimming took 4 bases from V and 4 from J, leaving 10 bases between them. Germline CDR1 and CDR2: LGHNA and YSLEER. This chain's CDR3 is CASSRTRGETQYF. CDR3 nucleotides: TGCGCCAGCAGCCGAACCCGGGGAGAGACCCAGTACTTC.

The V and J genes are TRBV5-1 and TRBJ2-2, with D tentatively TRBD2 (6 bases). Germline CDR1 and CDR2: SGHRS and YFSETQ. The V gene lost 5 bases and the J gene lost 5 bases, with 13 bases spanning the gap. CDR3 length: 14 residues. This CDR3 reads CASRILAWTGELFF. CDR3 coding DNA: TGCGCCAGCAGAATACTAGCTTGGACCGGGGAGCTGTTTTTT.

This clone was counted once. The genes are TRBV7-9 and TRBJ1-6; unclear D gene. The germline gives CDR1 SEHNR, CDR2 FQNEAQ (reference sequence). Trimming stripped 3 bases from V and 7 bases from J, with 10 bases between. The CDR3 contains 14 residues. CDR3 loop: CASSFLTGNSPLHF. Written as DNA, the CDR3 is TGTGCCAGCAGCTTCCTAACCGGCAATTCACCCCTCCACTTT. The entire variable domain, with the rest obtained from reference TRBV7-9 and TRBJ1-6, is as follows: DTGVSQNPRHKITKRGQNVTFRCDPISEHNRLYWYRQTLGQGPEFLTYFQNEAQLEKSRLLSDRFSAERPKGSFSTLEIQRTEQGDSAMYLCASSFLTGNSPLHFGNGTRLTVT.

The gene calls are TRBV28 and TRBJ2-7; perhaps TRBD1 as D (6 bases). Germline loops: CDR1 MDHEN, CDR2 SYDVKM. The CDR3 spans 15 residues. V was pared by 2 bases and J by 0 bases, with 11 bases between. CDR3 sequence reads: CASSLAGTNSYEQYF. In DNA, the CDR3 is TGTGCCAGCAGTTTAGCCGGGACAAACTCCTACGAGCAGTACTTC.

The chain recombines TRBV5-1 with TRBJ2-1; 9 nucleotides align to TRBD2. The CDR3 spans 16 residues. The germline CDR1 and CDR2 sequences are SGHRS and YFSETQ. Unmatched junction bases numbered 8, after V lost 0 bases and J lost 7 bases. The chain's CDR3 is CASSLEGSGSYNEQFF. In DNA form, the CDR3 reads TGCGCCAGCAGCTTGGAAGGTAGCGGGAGTTATAATGAGCAGTTCTTC.

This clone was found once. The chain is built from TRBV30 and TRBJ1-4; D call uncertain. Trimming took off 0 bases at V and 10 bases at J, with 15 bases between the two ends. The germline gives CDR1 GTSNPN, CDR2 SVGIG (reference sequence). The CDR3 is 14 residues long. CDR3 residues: CAWSVPAPAVKLFF. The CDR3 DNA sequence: TGTGCCTGGAGTGTACCTGCCCCCGCGGTAAAACTGTTTTTT.

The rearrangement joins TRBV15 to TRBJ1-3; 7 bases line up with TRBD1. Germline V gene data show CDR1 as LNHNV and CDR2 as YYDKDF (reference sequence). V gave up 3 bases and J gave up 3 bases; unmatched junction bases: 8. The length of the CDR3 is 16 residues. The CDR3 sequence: CATSSEVTGSGNTIYF. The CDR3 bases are TGTGCCACCAGCAGCGAAGTGACAGGGAGTGGAAACACCATATATTTT.

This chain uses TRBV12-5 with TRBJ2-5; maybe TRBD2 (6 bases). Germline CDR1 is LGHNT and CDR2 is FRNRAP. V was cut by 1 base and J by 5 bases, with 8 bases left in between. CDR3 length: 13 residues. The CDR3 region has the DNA TGTGCTAGTGGTTTGGGCCTAGCGGAGACCCAGTACTTC. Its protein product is CASGLGLAETQYF.

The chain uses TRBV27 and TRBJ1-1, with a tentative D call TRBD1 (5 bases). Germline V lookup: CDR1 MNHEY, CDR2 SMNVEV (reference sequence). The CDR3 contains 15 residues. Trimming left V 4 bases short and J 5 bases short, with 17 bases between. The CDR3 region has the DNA TGTGCCAGCAGTTCCCTGGGGGGGAAAAAGACTGAAGCTTTCTTT. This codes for CASSSLGGKKTEAFF.

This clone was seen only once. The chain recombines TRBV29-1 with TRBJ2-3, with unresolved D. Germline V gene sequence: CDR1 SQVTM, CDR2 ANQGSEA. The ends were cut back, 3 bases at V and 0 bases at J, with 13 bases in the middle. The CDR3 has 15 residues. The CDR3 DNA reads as TGCAGCGTTGATTCGTACGGGCGGAGCACAGATACGCAGTATTTT. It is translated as CSVDSYGRSTDTQYF.

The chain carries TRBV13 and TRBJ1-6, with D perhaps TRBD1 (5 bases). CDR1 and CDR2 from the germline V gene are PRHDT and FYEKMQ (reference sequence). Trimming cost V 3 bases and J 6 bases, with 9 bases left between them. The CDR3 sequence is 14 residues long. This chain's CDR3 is CASSFTGRNSPLHF. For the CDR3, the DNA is TGTGCCAGCAGCTTTACAGGTCGTAATTCACCCCTCCACTTT.

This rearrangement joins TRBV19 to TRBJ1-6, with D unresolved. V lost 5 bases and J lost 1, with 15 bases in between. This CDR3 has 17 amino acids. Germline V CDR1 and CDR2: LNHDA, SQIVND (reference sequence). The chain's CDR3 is CASSLARRSSYNSPLHF. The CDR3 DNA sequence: TGTGCCAGTAGTCTCGCTCGAAGGTCTTCCTATAATTCACCCCTCCACTTT.

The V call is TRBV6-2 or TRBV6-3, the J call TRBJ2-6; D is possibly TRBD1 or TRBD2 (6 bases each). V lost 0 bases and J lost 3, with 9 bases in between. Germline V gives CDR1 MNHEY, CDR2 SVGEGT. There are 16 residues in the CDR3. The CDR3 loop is CASSYSRGVGANVLTF. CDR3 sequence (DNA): TGTGCCAGCAGTTACTCGAGGGGGGTTGGGGCCAACGTCCTGACTTTC.

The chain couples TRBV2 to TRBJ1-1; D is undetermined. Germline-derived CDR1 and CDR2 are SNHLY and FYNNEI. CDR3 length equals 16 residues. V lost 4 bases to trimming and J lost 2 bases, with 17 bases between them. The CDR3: CASSVGSASLNTEAFF. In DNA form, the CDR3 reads TGTGCCAGCAGTGTGGGTTCGGCCTCCCTTAACACTGAAGCTTTCTTT.

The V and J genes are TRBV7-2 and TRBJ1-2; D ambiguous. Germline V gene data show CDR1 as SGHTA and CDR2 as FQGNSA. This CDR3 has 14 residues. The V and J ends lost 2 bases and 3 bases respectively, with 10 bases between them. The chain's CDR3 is CASSLSNGHYGYTF. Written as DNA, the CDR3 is TGTGCCAGCAGCTTATCTAACGGCCACTATGGCTACACCTTC.

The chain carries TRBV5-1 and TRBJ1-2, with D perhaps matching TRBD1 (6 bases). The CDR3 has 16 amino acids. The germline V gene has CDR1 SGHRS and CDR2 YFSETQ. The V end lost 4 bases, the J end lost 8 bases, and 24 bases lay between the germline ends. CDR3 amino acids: CASSPQGHRGRGGYTF. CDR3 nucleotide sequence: TGCGCCAGCAGCCCACAGGGCCATCGTGGGCGGGGGGGCTACACCTTC.

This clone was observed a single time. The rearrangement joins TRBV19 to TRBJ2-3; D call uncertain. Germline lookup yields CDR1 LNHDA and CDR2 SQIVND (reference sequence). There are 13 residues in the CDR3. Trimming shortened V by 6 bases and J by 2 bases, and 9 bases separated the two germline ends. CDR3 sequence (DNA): TGTGCCAGTAGGAAGGACCCCACAGATACGCAGTATTTT. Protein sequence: CASRKDPTDTQYF.

The CDR3, as DNA: TGCGCCAGCAGCCAGGGGGCGCGGGCCCTCAATCAGCCCCAGCATTTT. Translation gives CASSQGARALNQPQHF. The chain joins TRBV4-1 to TRBJ1-5; D is perhaps TRBD1 (6 bases). This CDR3 region has 16 residues. Germline CDR1 MGHRA, CDR2 YSYEKL. Trimming stripped 3 bases from V and 3 bases from J, with 15 bases between.

CDR3 in amino acids: CASSLDRGSVTDTQYF. The CDR3 DNA follows: TGTGCCAGCAGCTTGGATCGCGGGAGTGTGACAGATACGCAGTATTTT. The V gene is TRBV7-2, the J gene TRBJ2-3; 7 bases align to TRBD2. V dropped 3 bases and J dropped 3; count of bases not matched to a gene: 9. Germline V lookup: CDR1 SGHTA, CDR2 FQGNSA. This CDR3 contains 16 residues. The full variable domain, rest sourced from reference TRBV7-2 and TRBJ2-3, is GAGVSQSPSNKVTEKGKDVELRCDPISGHTALYWYRQSLGQGLEFLIYFQGNSAPDKSGLPSDRFSAERTGGSVSTLTIQRTQQEDSAVYLCASSLDRGSVTDTQYFGPGTRLTVL.